The 8 T cell receptor beta chains below were found in one sample sequenced in a study of control samples from healthy donors and cancer patients. Some clones are missing from TCRdb's copy, which holds only in-frame ones; the method was immunoSEQ multiplex PCR. The data contain 150,000 or so clones, around 95% of them singletons. Sequenced: blood. Source of these receptors: a man aged 35-49 years in good health.

The CDR3 bases are TGTGCCAGTAGCCCGACAGAGAACTATGGCTACACCTTC. Translated, it gives CASSPTENYGYTF. The chain links TRBV19 to TRBJ1-2; D perhaps matches TRBD1 (5 bases). CDR3 length equals 13 residues. V was shortened by 6 bases and J by 2 bases, with 10 bases between the two germline ends. In germline, CDR1 is LNHDA, CDR2 SQIVND (reference sequence).

In DNA, the CDR3 is TGTGCCAGCAGCTTAGATCGTCGCTCTGGAGGGAAACTGTTTTTT. Protein sequence: CASSLDRRSGGKLFF. The genes are TRBV7-9 and TRBJ1-4; D unresolved. The CDR3 has 15 amino acids. Germline V gene lookup returns CDR1 SEHNR and CDR2 FQNEAQ (reference sequence). Trimming took 1 base from V and 11 from J, leaving 17 bases between them.

The chain joins TRBV9 to TRBJ1-4; D is undetermined. The CDR3 totals 15 residues. Trimming left V 0 bases short and J 5 bases short, with 11 bases between. The germline V gene encodes CDR1 SGDLS and CDR2 YYNGEE. CDR3 coding DNA: TGTGCCAGCAGCGTAGCGCTGGGTTTAAATGAAAAACTGTTTTTT. Protein product: CASSVALGLNEKLFF.

The CDR3 DNA sequence: TGTGCCAGCAGTTCGAGGACGGGGGCTGAAGCTTTCTTT. It yields the protein CASSSRTGAEAFF. This chain links TRBV27 with TRBJ1-1, with TRBD1 as a possible D gene (5 bases). Per the germline V gene, CDR1 is MNHEY and CDR2 is SMNVEV (reference sequence). The CDR3 contains 13 residues. Trimming left V 4 bases short and J 6 bases short, with 12 bases between.

This clone was seen once. The chain joins TRBV27 to TRBJ1-1; possible D gene TRBD1, 5 bases. Germline V lookup: CDR1 MNHEY, CDR2 SMNVEV (reference sequence). The CDR3 extends over 14 amino acids. V was pared by 8 bases and J by 0 bases, with 13 bases between. CDR3 DNA sequence: TGTGCCAGCGAATCGGGGGGGATGAACACTGAAGCTTTCTTT. It specifies CASESGGMNTEAFF.

The rearrangement uses TRBV5-1 and TRBJ2-3, with D hard to call. This CDR3 region has 12 residues. Trimming took 3 bases from V and 2 from J, leaving 4 bases between them. CDR1 is SGHRS, CDR2 YFSETQ, per germline. The CDR3 coding sequence is TGCGCCAGCAGCTCGCTCACAGATACGCAGTATTTT. This gives the protein CASSSLTDTQYF.

This clone was seen only a few times. V is TRBV19 and J is TRBJ2-2, with 9 bases that match TRBD1. V gave up 5 bases and J gave up 5 bases; unmatched junction bases: 9. Germline CDR1 reads LNHDA; CDR2 reads SQIVND (reference sequence). The CDR3 totals 16 residues. Written as DNA, the CDR3 is TGTGCCAGTAGTCCGTGGACAGGGGAAGGGACCGGGGAGCTGTTTTTT. Its protein product is CASSPWTGEGTGELFF.

This chain uses TRBV5-1 with TRBJ2-2; 11 bases align to TRBD1. Unmatched junction bases numbered 6, after V lost 0 bases and J lost 5 bases. CDR1 is SGHRS, CDR2 YFSETQ, per germline. The CDR3 totals 17 residues. The CDR3 nucleotides read TGCGCCAGCAGCTTGGAAGGACAGGGGGCTGGAACCGGGGAGCTGTTTTTT. Translation gives CASSLEGQGAGTGELFF.